The source of this T cell receptor (beta chain) is a study of response to subunit inactivated influenza vaccine. Each CDR3 protein gets one entry after TCRdb re-called the RT-PCR reads with MiXCR. The data show about 520,000 distinct CDR3 sequences, 25% seen once. This clonotype was detected a few times. V dropped 1 base and J dropped 4 bases, with 13 bases sitting between them. Germline lookup yields CDR1 SGHTA and CDR2 FQGNSA. The CDR3 loop spans 16 amino acids. The source material was CD4+ T cells sorted from PBMCs, sampled about 5 days after vaccination. This receptor was taken from a man aged 50 to 60 who received an inactivated influenza vaccine. The chain is built from TRBV7-2 and TRBJ2-2, with D possibly being TRBD1 (5 bases). The CDR3 spells CASSLVRTTSTGELFF. Written as DNA, the CDR3 is TGTGCCAGCAGCTTAGTTCGGACAACCAGCACCGGGGAGCTGTTTTTT.